The clone carrying this T cell receptor beta chain was detected many times. These data originate in a study of early T cells in non-severe SARS-CoV-2 infection. At the level of the study: The sequenced material was bulk RNA from unsorted whole blood, and its chains were unpaired.

Individual cDNA molecules were tagged with unique molecular identifiers, the study reported. TCRdb processed the 5' RACE reads anew with MiXCR; each CDR3 protein has one entry. The sample lists roughly 20,000 distinct CDR3 sequences, 4% seen once, with almost 1.5% in the top ten. Sample: whole blood. The TCR originated in an adult who was a healthcare worker with PCR-confirmed SARS-CoV-2 infection or an uninfected control (not recorded which).

The CDR3 nucleotides are TGTGCGACGGCAGGGAGTGGCACAGATACGCAGTATTTT. This sequence encodes CATAGSGTDTQYF. V usage is TRBV5-6 and J usage is TRBJ2-3, with D possibly being TRBD1 or TRBD2 (5 bases each). Germline-derived CDR1 and CDR2 are SGHDT and YYEEEE. The CDR3 covers 13 residues.